The 28 T cell receptor beta chains given below trace back to one sample, sequenced in a study of control samples from healthy donors and cancer patients. The assay was immunoSEQ multiplex PCR, and TCRdb's table has in-frame clones only and misses some. The sample records some 41,000 clones, more than 75% being singletons. The sequenced sample was PBMCs. The receptors were gathered from a woman aged 55-70 years with lung cancer.

This chain's CDR3 is CASSHQGQTQYF. CDR3 nucleotides: TGTGCCAGCAGTCACCAGGGGCAGACGCAGTATTTT. This chain joins TRBV28 and TRBJ2-3; possible D gene TRBD1, 6 bases. The CDR3 sequence is 12 residues long. Trimming removed 5 bases at V and 9 bases at J, with 12 bases between. Germline-derived CDR1 and CDR2 are MDHEN and SYDVKM.

This sequence joins TRBV6-5 and TRBJ2-7; D is unclear. Germline V CDR1 and CDR2: MNHEY, SVGAGI. The CDR3 sequence is 14 residues long. V gave up 2 bases and J gave up 1 base, with 9 bases separating them. The CDR3: CASSYRETSYEQYF. The CDR3 region has the DNA TGTGCCAGCAGTTACAGGGAAACTTCCTACGAGCAGTACTTC.

This rearrangement joins TRBV9 to TRBJ1-1; no firm D call. Trimming took 4 bases from V and 0 from J, leaving 10 bases between them. This CDR3 is built from 14 residues. From germline, CDR1 is SGDLS and CDR2 YYNGEE. DNA for the CDR3: TGTGCCAGCAGCCCCCGCCTCTTGAACACTGAAGCTTTCTTT. This gives the protein CASSPRLLNTEAFF.

This sequence joins TRBV6-5 and TRBJ1-6, with D possibly TRBD1 on 6 matching bases. V lost 5 bases to trimming and J lost 10 bases, with 12 bases between them. The CDR3 is 13 amino acids. The germline V gene has CDR1 MNHEY and CDR2 SVGAGI. The CDR3 DNA sequence: TGTGCCAGCAGTCACAGGGAGCGGTCACCCCTCCACTTT. Protein product: CASSHRERSPLHF.

The rearrangement uses TRBV2 and TRBJ2-3; a possible D gene is TRBD2 (6 bases). The V gene lost 9 bases and the J gene lost 1 base, with 14 bases spanning the gap. Per the germline V gene, CDR1 is SNHLY and CDR2 is FYNNEI. The CDR3 has 14 amino acids. The CDR3 nucleotides are TGTGCCAGTTTGCGGGACTTCGGCACAGATACGCAGTATTTT. It yields the protein CASLRDFGTDTQYF.

The chain uses TRBV5-5 and TRBJ1-1; D may be TRBD1 (5 bases). Trimming left V 0 bases short and J 4 bases short, with 7 bases between. This CDR3 region has 13 residues. Germline V gene lookup returns CDR1 SGHKS and CDR2 YYEKEE (reference sequence). Here the CDR3 reads CASSLGGGTEAFF. CDR3 nucleotide sequence: TGTGCCAGCAGCTTGGGTGGGGGCACTGAAGCTTTCTTT.

The chain joins TRBV7-9 to TRBJ1-1; 11 bases are shared with TRBD1. The germline V gene has CDR1 SEHNR and CDR2 FQNEAQ (reference sequence). The CDR3 is made up of 15 amino acids. V was pared by 3 bases and J by 9 bases, with 9 bases of the junction left unmatched. CDR3 nucleotide sequence: TGTGCCAGCAGCTTTAACGGACAGGGGGCGCCGAAAGCTTTCTTT. Protein product: CASSFNGQGAPKAFF.

The V and J genes are TRBV7-9 and TRBJ2-7; TRBD2 might be the D (5 bases). Between the trimmed V and J ends, which lost 5 bases and 4 bases, there was a span of 18 bases. Germline CDR1 is SEHNR and CDR2 is FQNEAQ (reference sequence). This CDR3 has 15 residues. The CDR3 DNA is TGTGCCAGCAGCCCAGGCGGACTTAGTCGTTACGAGCAGTACTTC. Translating gives CASSPGGLSRYEQYF. Looking up the rest from reference TRBV7-9 and TRBJ2-7 gives the full variable domain: DTGVSQNPRHKITKRGQNVTFRCDPISEHNRLYWYRQTLGQGPEFLTYFQNEAQLEKSRLLSDRFSAERPKGSFSTLEIQRTEQGDSAMYLCASSPGGLSRYEQYFGPGTRLTVT.

The chain has TRBV7-3 and TRBJ1-1; D not resolved. The CDR3 totals 13 residues. The germline gives CDR1 SGHTA, CDR2 FQGTGA. With 5 bases removed from V and 4 bases from J, the gap between germline ends came to 11 bases. CDR3: CASSPNLGTEAFF. The CDR3, as DNA: TGTGCCAGCAGCCCAAATTTGGGCACTGAAGCTTTCTTT.

The CDR3 loop reads CAWRSPTAGTEAFF. CDR3 DNA sequence: TGTGCCTGGAGATCCCCGACAGCGGGCACTGAAGCTTTCTTT. The rearrangement links TRBV30 to TRBJ1-1; a possible D gene is TRBD1 (5 bases). Trimming stripped 3 bases from V and 4 bases from J, with 15 bases between. The CDR3 length is 14 residues. From germline, CDR1 is GTSNPN and CDR2 SVGIG (reference sequence).

The chain joins TRBV27 to TRBJ1-1; TRBD1 might be the D (5 bases). Germline V gene lookup returns CDR1 MNHEY and CDR2 SMNVEV (reference sequence). The CDR3 consists of 15 residues. V was clipped by 3 bases and J by 5 bases, with 16 bases between them. The CDR3 here is CASSLITERGTEAFF. CDR3 in DNA: TGTGCCAGCAGTTTGATAACCGAAAGGGGAACTGAAGCTTTCTTT.

By frequency in the sample, this clone is medium-sized. Here the CDR3 reads CASSSPGTSATYEQYF. The DNA for the CDR3 is TGTGCCAGCAGTTCCCCCGGGACTAGCGCGACCTACGAGCAGTACTTC. This rearrangement joins TRBV6-5 to TRBJ2-7; TRBD2 matches at 10 bases. Per germline, CDR1 MNHEY and CDR2 SVGAGI. This CDR3 is 16 amino acids long. V lost 4 bases, J lost 2 bases, and 8 bases stayed unmatched.

V is TRBV28 and J is TRBJ2-7; no reliable D call. Trimming stripped 8 bases from V and 1 base from J, with 15 bases between. Germline V gene data show CDR1 as MDHEN and CDR2 as SYDVKM. The CDR3 is 14 residues long. CDR3 coding DNA: TGTGCCAGCCTCGAAAGGACGCGATCCTACGAGCAGTACTTC. Protein: CASLERTRSYEQYF.

This clone was observed once. The CDR3 is CASSEWGNSAFQPQHF. CDR3 bases: TGTGCCAGCAGTGAATGGGGGAATAGTGCATTTCAGCCCCAGCATTTT. The chain joins TRBV6-1 to TRBJ1-5; TRBD1 might be the D (5 bases). CDR1 MNHNS and CDR2 SASEGT come from the germline V gene. The CDR3 is 16 residues long. V lost 2 bases and J lost 6, with 17 bases in between.

V is TRBV3-1 (or the pseudogene TRBV3-2) and J is TRBJ2-1, with TRBD2 matching 12 bases. Trimming at V came to 4 bases and at J to 5 bases, leaving 21 bases not matched to a gene. Germline V gene lookup returns CDR1 LGHDT and CDR2 YNNKEL (reference sequence). The CDR3 contains 21 residues. The CDR3 DNA reads TGTGCCAGCAGCCCCTCCCCCGGGGCTAGCGGGAGGGCCGGGTCTGACAATGAGCAGTTCTTC. This translates into CASSPSPGASGRAGSDNEQFF.

For the CDR3, the DNA is TGTGCCAGCAGCCCTCCGGGACTAGACAATGAGCAGTTCTTC. This codes for CASSPPGLDNEQFF. This chain connects TRBV7-3 to TRBJ2-1; TRBD2 matches at 8 bases. V lost 5 bases to trimming and J lost 5 bases; unmatched junction nucleotides: 5. The CDR3 sequence is 14 residues long. CDR1 and CDR2 from the germline V gene are SGHTA and FQGTGA.

This chain joins TRBV19 and TRBJ2-1; D is perhaps TRBD1 or TRBD2 (5 bases each). Germline CDR1 and CDR2: LNHDA and SQIVND (reference sequence). This CDR3 comprises 13 residues. Trimming removed 1 base at V and 10 bases at J, with 11 bases between. The CDR3 DNA is TGTGCCAGTAGTATAGCCCCCGGGGCGGAGCAGTTCTTC. It translates to CASSIAPGAEQFF.

The rearrangement joins TRBV9 to TRBJ2-3, with TRBD2 matching 9 bases. The V gene's germline CDR1 is SGDLS and CDR2 YYNGEE. The CDR3 totals 15 residues. The trim removed 4 bases at V and 3 bases at J, leaving 6 bases unmatched. The CDR3 reads CASSRLAGMTDTQYF. DNA for the CDR3: TGTGCCAGCAGCCGGCTAGCGGGAATGACAGATACGCAGTATTTT.

V gene TRBV6-5 combines with J gene TRBJ2-7; D unclear. Germline V CDR1 and CDR2: MNHEY, SVGAGI. This CDR3 contains 11 residues. V was clipped by 8 bases and J by 3 bases, with 8 bases between them. This CDR3 reads CASWYSYEQYF. The CDR3 DNA sequence: TGTGCCAGCTGGTACAGCTACGAGCAGTACTTC.

This chain joins TRBV4-3 and TRBJ2-7, with 7 bases that match TRBD1. Unmatched junction bases numbered 4, after V lost 5 bases and J lost 0 bases. The CDR3 runs to 14 residues. Germline CDR1 is LGHNA and CDR2 is YSLEER. CDR3 loop: CASSYDRDSYEQYF. The CDR3 region has the DNA TGCGCCAGCAGCTACGACAGGGACTCCTACGAGCAGTACTTC.

This chain uses TRBV2 with TRBJ2-7; TRBD2 might be the D (6 bases). The V gene's germline CDR1 is SNHLY and CDR2 FYNNEI. The ends were cut back, 3 bases at V and 4 bases at J, with 13 bases in the middle. The CDR3 is 14 residues long. The CDR3 spells CASSEQLASYEQYF. CDR3 nucleotides: TGTGCCAGCAGTGAGCAACTAGCTTCTTACGAGCAGTACTTC.

The rearrangement links TRBV24-1 to TRBJ2-1; 11 bases line up with TRBD2. The CDR3 is made up of 17 amino acids. Germline assignment: CDR1 KGHDR and CDR2 SFDVKD. V lost 4 bases, J lost 8 bases, and 12 bases stayed unmatched. CDR3 loop: CATSDPLLAGGLDEQFF. Here the CDR3 DNA reads TGTGCCACCAGTGACCCACTTCTAGCGGGAGGCTTAGATGAGCAGTTCTTC.

V is TRBV28 and J is TRBJ1-5; TRBD1 might be the D (6 bases). CDR3 length: 12 residues. The V gene lost 3 bases and the J gene lost 7 bases, with 7 bases spanning the gap. Germline lookup yields CDR1 MDHEN and CDR2 SYDVKM. For the CDR3, the DNA is TGTGCCAGCAGTTTCACAGGGCAGCCCCAGCATTTT. Residues: CASSFTGQPQHF.

The V and J genes are TRBV9 and TRBJ2-5, with 7 bases aligning to TRBD2. Trimming at V came to 0 bases and at J to 4 bases, leaving 6 bases not matched to a gene. The CDR3 runs to 15 residues. Germline V CDR1 and CDR2: SGDLS, YYNGEE. The CDR3 protein is CASSVGVAGGETQYF. The DNA of the CDR3 is TGTGCCAGCAGCGTAGGGGTAGCGGGTGGAGAGACCCAGTACTTC.

About this clone: This sample includes further DNA sequences coding for the same CDR3. The chain combines TRBV7-9 with TRBJ2-3; D remains ambiguous. CDR1 and CDR2 from the germline V gene are SEHNR and FQNEAQ (reference sequence). This CDR3 comprises 13 residues. The V end was cut by 1 base, the J end by 0 bases, with 2 bases between. CDR3 coding DNA: TGTGCCAGCAGCTTAGGAAGCACAGATACGCAGTATTTT. It translates to CASSLGSTDTQYF.

V gene TRBV10-2 combines with J gene TRBJ2-4, with D possibly TRBD1 on 6 matching bases. Trimming shortened V by 0 bases and J by 1 base, and 10 bases separated the two germline ends. This CDR3 is 16 amino acids long. Per germline, CDR1 WSHSY and CDR2 SAAADI. This CDR3 is CASSESAGAAKNIQYF. Written as DNA, the CDR3 is TGCGCCAGCAGTGAGTCGGCAGGGGCGGCCAAAAACATTCAGTACTTC.

The CDR3 nucleotides read TGCGCCAGCAGCCAAGCGCTACGACTAGCGGCCACAGATACGCAGTATTTT. Its translation: CASSQALRLAATDTQYF. This chain uses TRBV4-3 with TRBJ2-3; 9 bases align to TRBD2. The junction had 7 bases not matched to a gene; V was cut back by 1 base and J by 2 bases. Germline lookup yields CDR1 LGHNA and CDR2 YSLEER. The CDR3 length is 17 residues.

This chain links TRBV5-6 with TRBJ1-1, with D possibly being TRBD1 (5 bases). Trimming took 7 bases from V and 2 from J, leaving 9 bases between them. Germline V gene lookup returns CDR1 SGHDT and CDR2 YYEEEE. This CDR3 region has 12 residues. The CDR3 protein is CASGTLNTEAFF. CDR3 DNA sequence: TGTGCCAGCGGGACTCTTAACACTGAAGCTTTCTTT.